The 19 T cell receptor beta chains given below trace back to one sample, sequenced in a study of shared clonotypes between healthy human individuals. TCRdb's copy holds only in-frame clones and misses some; the assay was immunoSEQ multiplex PCR. This sample carries some 2,500,000 clones, more than 85% of them seen once, and the ten largest clones take roughly 0.39%. Sequenced: naive CD4+ T cells from PBMCs. Subset meaning: CD45RA+ positively selected. The receptors come from a man in his late teens or twenties in good health. Some clones in this sample may be carry-over from other donors' samples.

V is TRBV11-2 and J is TRBJ2-5, with D possibly being TRBD1 (5 bases). This CDR3 region has 20 residues. Germline V gene data show CDR1 as SGHAT and CDR2 as FQNNGV. Trimming took 0 bases from V and 2 from J, leaving 25 bases between them. CDR3 loop: CASSLEDPSRASGLQETQYF. CDR3 coding DNA: TGTGCCAGCAGCTTAGAAGACCCCAGCAGGGCTAGTGGGCTACAAGAGACCCAGTACTTC.

The V call is TRBV7-8, the J call TRBJ2-1, with D perhaps TRBD1 (6 bases). The CDR3 spans 13 residues. Germline V CDR1 and CDR2: SGHVS, FQNEAQ. V was cut by 1 base and J by 7 bases, with 8 bases left in between. The CDR3 nucleotides read TGTGCCAGCAGCTTAGACAGGGTGAATGAGCAGTTCTTC. Protein product: CASSLDRVNEQFF. Using reference TRBV7-8 and TRBJ2-1 for the parts outside the CDR3, the full variable domain is GAGVSQSPRYKVAKRGQDVALRCDPISGHVSLFWYQQALGQGPEFLTYFQNEAQLDKSGLPSDRFFAERPEGSVSTLKIQRTQQEDSAVYLCASSLDRVNEQFFGPGTRLTVL.

The chain couples TRBV10-3 to TRBJ2-7, with D possibly being TRBD1 (7 bases). CDR1 is ENHRY, CDR2 SYGVKD, per germline. The CDR3 is 12 residues long. The V end was cut by 11 bases, the J end by 6 bases, with 17 bases between. DNA for the CDR3: TGTGCCGCCGAGGACAGGCGGGGCGAGCAGTACTTC. Protein sequence: CAAEDRRGEQYF.

As DNA, the CDR3 is TGTGCCAGCTCACCACGGGCAGCATTTTATGGCTACACCTTC. This translates into CASSPRAAFYGYTF. J is TRBJ1-2 and V is TRBV18; no definite D call. Between the trimmed V and J ends, which lost 1 base and 5 bases, there was a span of 11 bases. The CDR3 length is 14 residues. Germline V gives CDR1 KGHSH, CDR2 LQKENI. The full variable domain, in which reference TRBV18 and TRBJ1-2 provide the parts outside the CDR3, is NAGVMQNPRHLVRRRGQEARLRCSPMKGHSHVYWYRQLPEEGLKFMVYLQKENIIDESGMPKERFSAEFPKEGPSILRIQQVVRGDSAAYFCASSPRAAFYGYTFGSGTRLTVV.

Comments on this clone: Additional DNA sequences in this sample encode the identical CDR3. This chain links TRBV28 with TRBJ1-1; 7 positions match TRBD1. Trimming took 4 bases from V and 1 from J; bases not matched to a gene: 3. This CDR3 comprises 14 residues. Germline CDR1 and CDR2: MDHEN and SYDVKM. The CDR3 region is CASSSYRGNTEAFF. CDR3 nucleotide sequence: TGTGCCAGCAGTTCCTACAGGGGGAACACTGAAGCTTTCTTT.

This clone appeared once. In DNA, the CDR3 is TGTGCCAGCAGCTTAGCCCCCAATCCAAGGAACATTCAGTACTTC. This translates into CASSLAPNPRNIQYF. The V gene is TRBV7-2, the J gene TRBJ2-4; D is uncertain. The CDR3 loop spans 15 amino acids. Germline CDR1 SGHTA, CDR2 FQGNSA. The germline V and J ends were trimmed by 0 bases and 7 bases, with 13 bases remaining between them.

The chain has TRBV7-6 and TRBJ1-2; D is possibly TRBD1 (6 bases). Looked up from germline, CDR1 is SGHVS and CDR2 is FNYEAQ. The CDR3 runs to 13 residues. The ends were cut back, 5 bases at V and 2 bases at J, with 9 bases in the middle. The CDR3 here is CASSTGRNYGYTF. CDR3 DNA: TGTGCCAGCAGCACAGGGAGGAACTATGGCTACACCTTC.

This clone was counted a few times. The chain links TRBV7-9 to TRBJ1-5; D is undetermined. The CDR3 loop spans 15 amino acids. V lost 1 base to trimming and J lost 4 bases, with 11 bases between them. Germline V gives CDR1 SEHNR, CDR2 FQNEAQ (reference sequence). The CDR3 DNA reads TGTGCCAGCAGCTTAGAGTCACAGCCAAATCAGCCCCAGCATTTT. It yields the protein CASSLESQPNQPQHF.

The rearrangement joins TRBV7-2 to TRBJ2-7; TRBD2 is a possible D gene (5 bases). The ends were cut back, 7 bases at V and 2 bases at J, with 15 bases in the middle. Germline lookup yields CDR1 SGHTA and CDR2 FQGNSA. The CDR3 is 14 residues long. The CDR3 DNA reads as TGTGCCAGCAAGCAAGGGCGGGCCGCCTACGAGCAGTACTTC. Its translation is CASKQGRAAYEQYF.

The chain has TRBV5-1 and TRBJ1-1; D remains unclear. Trimming left V 7 bases short and J 2 bases short, with 9 bases between. Germline V gives CDR1 SGHRS, CDR2 YFSETQ. This CDR3 spans 12 amino acids. The CDR3, as DNA: TGCGCCAGCGGGATTACAAACACTGAAGCTTTCTTT. It translates to CASGITNTEAFF.

The rearrangement joins TRBV5-6 to TRBJ2-7, with D maybe TRBD1 (5 bases). This CDR3 contains 16 residues. Germline CDR1 reads SGHDT; CDR2 reads YYEEEE. V lost 1 base, J lost 7 bases, and 21 bases lay in between. CDR3 region: CASSLLAGQDIREQYF. The CDR3 DNA reads as TGTGCCAGCAGCTTGTTAGCTGGACAAGACATTCGTGAGCAGTACTTC.

The gene calls are TRBV30 and TRBJ1-1; D gene unclear. This CDR3 is 11 amino acids long. The V gene's germline CDR1 is GTSNPN and CDR2 SVGIG (reference sequence). V was pared by 0 bases and J by 11 bases, with 10 bases between. CDR3 sequence reads: CAWSVVNAAFF. CDR3 sequence (DNA): TGTGCCTGGAGTGTAGTGAATGCGGCTTTCTTT.

The chain links TRBV19 to TRBJ1-1; no clear D gene. CDR1 is LNHDA and CDR2 is SQIVND in the germline V gene (reference sequence). V dropped 1 base and J dropped 1 base, with 7 bases sitting between them. This CDR3 has 14 residues. Here the CDR3 DNA reads TGTGCCAGTAGTATAGTGGCAACGAACACTGAAGCTTTCTTT. This translates into CASSIVATNTEAFF. Looking up the rest from reference TRBV19 and TRBJ1-1 gives the full variable domain: DGGITQSPKYLFRKEGQNVTLSCEQNLNHDAMYWYRQDPGQGLRLIYYSQIVNDFQKGDIAEGYSVSREKKESFPLTVTSAQKNPTAFYLCASSIVATNTEAFFGQGTRLTVV.

In regard to this clone: Other DNA sequences in this sample translate to the same CDR3. J is TRBJ2-7 and V is TRBV28, with 9 bases matching TRBD2. The CDR3 runs to 14 residues. Germline CDR1 is MDHEN and CDR2 is SYDVKM. J was trimmed by 2 bases and V by 2 bases; bases with no gene match: 1. The CDR3 sequence is CASSLAGGPYEQYF. CDR3 DNA sequence: TGTGCCAGCAGTTTAGCGGGAGGGCCCTACGAGCAGTACTTC.

This clone has just one count. The J gene is TRBJ2-4, the V gene TRBV18, with 7 bases identical to TRBD1. The V gene end was trimmed by 0 bases and the J gene end by 5 bases; junction bases not matched to a gene: 7. Germline V gene sequence: CDR1 KGHSH, CDR2 LQKENI. The CDR3 covers 16 residues. DNA for the CDR3: TGTGCCAGCTCACCACCTAACAGGGGACGGGAAAACATTCAGTACTTC. This gives the protein CASSPPNRGRENIQYF.

The chain couples TRBV19 to TRBJ2-1; 7 nucleotides match TRBD2. This CDR3 contains 15 residues. The germline V gene has CDR1 LNHDA and CDR2 SQIVND (reference sequence). Trimming cost V 9 bases and J 3 bases; bases outside gene matches: 11. The CDR3 spells CARHKREANYNEQFF. As DNA, the CDR3 is TGTGCCAGACACAAACGGGAGGCCAACTACAATGAGCAGTTCTTC.

The genes are TRBV11-3 and TRBJ2-2; D could derive from TRBD1 or TRBD2 (5 bases each). The V gene's germline CDR1 is SGHNT and CDR2 YENEEA. The CDR3 runs 13 residues. Trimming took 5 bases from V and 7 from J, leaving 11 bases between them. The DNA of the CDR3 is TGTGCCAGCAGCCCGGGGACCCGCGGGGAGCTGTTTTTT. This encodes CASSPGTRGELFF. Looking up the rest from reference TRBV11-3 and TRBJ2-2 gives the full variable domain: EAGVVQSPRYKIIEKKQPVAFWCNPISGHNTLYWYLQNLGQGPELLIRYENEEAVDDSQLPKDRFSAERLKGVDSTLKIQPAELGDSAVYLCASSPGTRGELFFGEGSRLTVL.

V usage is TRBV15 and J usage is TRBJ2-1; D gene unclear. V dropped 4 bases and J dropped 9 bases, with 7 bases sitting between them. CDR3 length: 11 residues. In germline, CDR1 is LNHNV, CDR2 YYDKDF (reference sequence). The CDR3 DNA sequence: TGTGCCACCAGCAAAGGGCTTGAGCAGTTCTTC. It specifies CATSKGLEQFF.

This rearrangement joins TRBV11-2 to TRBJ2-5; 7 bases are shared with TRBD1. Germline V CDR1 and CDR2: SGHAT, FQNNGV. V shed 5 bases and J 5 bases; nucleotides not matched to a gene: 8. The CDR3 loop spans 14 amino acids. CDR3 loop: CASSPIRGKETQYF. The CDR3 nucleotides are TGTGCCAGCAGCCCAATCAGGGGGAAGGAGACCCAGTACTTC.